The 29 T cell receptor beta chains listed next were all sequenced from one sample in a study of cytomegalovirus exposure and HLA in healthy donors. 13 Jbeta primers and 60 Vbeta primers were used for the PCR. TCRdb's copy holds only in-frame clones and misses some; the assay was immunoSEQ multiplex PCR. The sample consists of about 200,000 clones, over 75% of them appearing once. Sequenced sample: PBMCs. These receptors all stem from a boy aged 2-9 years in good health and CMV-seronegative.

This chain connects TRBV18 to TRBJ2-3, with D possibly being TRBD2 (7 bases). CDR3 length: 13 residues. The germline V gene encodes CDR1 KGHSH and CDR2 LQKENI. V gave up 5 bases and J gave up 6 bases, with 12 bases separating them. The CDR3 protein is CASSEGGPDTQYF. CDR3 bases: TGTGCCAGCTCAGAGGGGGGGCCCGATACGCAGTATTTT. Filled out from reference TRBV18 and TRBJ2-3, the complete variable domain reads NAGVMQNPRHLVRRRGQEARLRCSPMKGHSHVYWYRQLPEEGLKFMVYLQKENIIDESGMPKERFSAEFPKEGPSILRIQQVVRGDSAAYFCASSEGGPDTQYFGPGTRLTVL.

This sequence joins TRBV5-1 and TRBJ2-3, with 13 nucleotides matching TRBD2. Germline CDR1 reads SGHRS; CDR2 reads YFSETQ. The length of the CDR3 is 14 residues. Germline trimming cut 3 bases from V and 9 bases from J; bases unmatched to any gene: 4. The CDR3 spells CASSSTSGGATQYF. The CDR3 region has the DNA TGCGCCAGCAGCTCCACTAGCGGGGGGGCCACGCAGTATTTT.

V usage is TRBV5-4 and J usage is TRBJ2-1, with a weak D call TRBD1 (6 bases). Trimming removed 0 bases at V and 5 bases at J, with 15 bases between. Germline CDR1 is SGHNT and CDR2 is YYREEE (reference sequence). The CDR3 extends over 16 amino acids. In DNA form, the CDR3 reads TGTGCCAGCAGCTTGGGGGGGCGGACAGACAACAATGAGCAGTTCTTC. Translating gives CASSLGGRTDNNEQFF.

V is TRBV9 and J is TRBJ2-3; 12 bases are a match to TRBD2. V gave up 4 bases and J gave up 2 bases; unmatched junction bases: 5. This CDR3 has 16 residues. Germline CDR1 reads SGDLS; CDR2 reads YYNGEE. The CDR3 here is CASSLRTSGDTDTQYF. In DNA, the CDR3 is TGTGCCAGCAGCTTGAGGACTAGCGGGGACACAGATACGCAGTATTTT.

The chain has TRBV6-5 and TRBJ1-1; 7 nucleotides align to TRBD1. The CDR3 spans 16 residues. J lost 6 bases, V lost 4 bases, and 14 bases had no gene match. CDR1 MNHEY and CDR2 SVGAGI come from the germline V gene. The CDR3 region has the DNA TGTGCCAGCAGTTCCGGGACAGATGTTTTCTATGCTGAAGCTTTCTTT. Amino acid sequence: CASSSGTDVFYAEAFF.

This chain connects TRBV6-4 to TRBJ1-2; unclear D gene. The ends were cut back, 0 bases at V and 8 bases at J, with 10 bases in the middle. CDR3 length: 13 amino acids. In germline, CDR1 is MRHNA, CDR2 SNTAGT. The CDR3 spells CASSDSNGYGYTF. In DNA, the CDR3 is TGTGCCAGCAGTGACTCGAACGGGTACGGCTACACCTTC.

This clone showed up just once. An end of the junction does not agree with germline; a read error may underlie this. The chain recombines TRBV7-6 with TRBJ1-1; 9 bases map to TRBD1. Germline CDR1 and CDR2: SGHVS and FNYEAQ. The CDR3 length is 13 residues. The CDR3 loop reads CVSRVDRGTEAFF. CDR3 bases: TGTGTCAGCAGGGTGGACAGGGGAACTGAAGCTTTCTTT.

This clone was observed a few times. The rearrangement links TRBV11-2 to TRBJ1-1; 7 nucleotides line up with TRBD1. The CDR3 covers 13 residues. Germline trimming cut 3 bases from V and 8 bases from J; bases unmatched to any gene: 6. From germline, CDR1 is SGHAT and CDR2 FQNNGV. As DNA, the CDR3 is TGTGCCAGCAGCTTGAGACGGGACAGCGAAGCTTTCTTT. Its translation: CASSLRRDSEAFF.

The chain employs TRBV5-4 and TRBJ2-4, with D maybe TRBD2 (5 bases). The CDR3 totals 18 residues. The germline CDR1 and CDR2 sequences are SGHNT and YYREEE (reference sequence). The V and J ends lost 4 bases and 5 bases respectively, with 25 bases between them. This CDR3 is CASSAALPQAFGENIQYF. The CDR3 nucleotides are TGTGCCAGCAGCGCCGCACTTCCTCAGGCCTTCGGGGAAAACATTCAGTACTTC. The full variable domain, rest sourced from reference TRBV5-4 and TRBJ2-4, is ETGVTQSPTHLIKTRGQQVTLRCSSQSGHNTVSWYQQALGQGPQFIFQYYREEENGRGNFPPRFSGLQFPNYSSELNVNALELDDSALYLCASSAALPQAFGENIQYFGAGTRLSVL.

The chain carries TRBV2 and TRBJ1-6; D gene uncertain. CDR1 SNHLY and CDR2 FYNNEI come from the germline V gene. CDR3 length: 16 residues. The V gene lost 4 bases and the J gene lost 0 bases, with 10 bases spanning the gap. The CDR3 sequence: CASSGMGSSYNSPLHF. The DNA of the CDR3 is TGTGCCAGCAGTGGGATGGGGAGCTCCTATAATTCACCCCTCCACTTT.

The chain uses TRBV29-1 and TRBJ2-3; D call uncertain. The V gene's germline CDR1 is SQVTM and CDR2 ANQGSEA. The CDR3 covers 11 residues. Trimming took 7 bases from V and 2 from J, leaving 7 bases between them. CDR3 DNA: TGCAGCGCTAAACTCACAGATACGCAGTATTTT. Its translation: CSAKLTDTQYF.

The chain combines TRBV4-1 with TRBJ1-5; no firm D call. Germline V lookup: CDR1 MGHRA, CDR2 YSYEKL. Trimming took off 1 base at V and 5 bases at J, with 12 bases between the two ends. The CDR3 loop spans 15 amino acids. CDR3 nucleotides: TGCGCCAGCAGCCAAGGAACAGCCAAAGATCAGCCCCAGCATTTT. It encodes CASSQGTAKDQPQHF.

Details on this clone: This CDR3 is also generated by other DNA sequences in the sample. The chain has TRBV29-1 and TRBJ1-1; D is ambiguous. Trimming shortened V by 6 bases and J by 0 bases, and 11 bases separated the two germline ends. This CDR3 contains 13 residues. Per the germline V gene, CDR1 is SQVTM and CDR2 is ANQGSEA. CDR3 in DNA: TGCAGCGTCGCGGGCCTCCTGAACACTGAAGCTTTCTTT. It is translated as CSVAGLLNTEAFF.

V is TRBV7-9 and J is TRBJ2-2; 8 bases align to TRBD2. This CDR3 comprises 17 residues. Germline CDR1 is SEHNR and CDR2 is FQNEAQ (reference sequence). Trimming removed 0 bases from V and 7 bases from J; junction bases left unmatched: 10. The CDR3 DNA reads TGTGCCAGCAGCTTAGCAGCGAGCGGGGGTAGTGACGGGGAGCTGTTTTTT. Amino acids: CASSLAASGGSDGELFF.

The table lists this clone with a few counts. The CDR3 DNA sequence: TGTGCCAGTAGTAACCCCTTCGCAGGGGGGAACACTGAAGCTTTCTTT. Amino acids: CASSNPFAGGNTEAFF. The V call is TRBV19, the J call TRBJ1-1; 7 positions agree with TRBD1. Germline lookup yields CDR1 LNHDA and CDR2 SQIVND (reference sequence). This CDR3 is built from 16 residues. V lost 4 bases, J lost 1 base, and 9 bases stayed unmatched.

The chain recombines TRBV6-5 with TRBJ1-1, with 8 bases lining up with TRBD1. The ends lost 5 bases at V and 4 bases at J; junction bases unmatched: 0. CDR3 size: 12 residues. The germline CDR1 and CDR2 sequences are MNHEY and SVGAGI. CDR3 DNA: TGTGCCAGCAGTACAGGGGGCACTGAAGCTTTCTTT. Translating gives CASSTGGTEAFF.

This chain connects TRBV6-6 to TRBJ2-7; 8 bases map to TRBD1. With V trimmed by 5 bases and J by 4 bases, 7 bases remained unmatched. The CDR3 runs to 14 residues. The germline V gene has CDR1 MNHNY and CDR2 SVGAGI (reference sequence). The CDR3 is CASSPSRTGYEQYF. The DNA of the CDR3 is TGTGCCAGCAGTCCCTCACGGACAGGGTACGAGCAGTACTTC.

This chain joins TRBV7-2 and TRBJ2-3, with TRBD2 matching 8 bases. The ends lost 5 bases at V and 5 bases at J; junction bases unmatched: 12. CDR1 is SGHTA, CDR2 FQGNSA, per germline. The CDR3 is 16 residues long. CDR3 nucleotide sequence: TGTGCCAGCAGCCCCTTTGAGCGGGGGCGGGGAGATACGCAGTATTTT. Translated, it gives CASSPFERGRGDTQYF.

This chain uses TRBV6-6 with TRBJ1-1; the match to TRBD1 covers 7 bases. There are 14 residues in the CDR3. Per the germline V gene, CDR1 is MNHNY and CDR2 is SVGAGI (reference sequence). V lost 4 bases to trimming and J lost 4 bases; unmatched junction nucleotides: 6. The CDR3 nucleotides are TGTGCCAGCAGTTTCGACAGGGCGTCCACTGAAGCTTTCTTT. Amino acids: CASSFDRASTEAFF.

J is TRBJ1-4 and V is TRBV27, with a weak D call TRBD1 (6 bases). CDR1 MNHEY and CDR2 SMNVEV come from the germline V gene (reference sequence). The CDR3 length is 17 residues. The germline V and J ends were trimmed by 0 bases and 3 bases, with 14 bases remaining between them. The CDR3 protein is CASSLSWNPGANEKLFF. The CDR3, as DNA: TGTGCCAGCAGTTTATCGTGGAACCCAGGGGCTAATGAAAAACTGTTTTTT.

The chain carries TRBV5-6 and TRBJ1-1; D not resolved. V lost 3 bases to trimming and J lost 4 bases, with 7 bases between them. CDR3 size: 12 residues. Germline V gives CDR1 SGHDT, CDR2 YYEEEE. The CDR3 DNA reads TGTGCCAGCAGCTCCCGGGGCACTGAAGCTTTCTTT. This encodes CASSSRGTEAFF.

The chain combines TRBV7-2 with TRBJ2-5; D call uncertain. Germline V lookup: CDR1 SGHTA, CDR2 FQGNSA. Trimming removed 0 bases at V and 1 base at J, with 3 bases between. This CDR3 is 13 amino acids long. For the CDR3, the DNA is TGTGCCAGCAGCTTAGCCATCCAAGAGACCCAGTACTTC. It is translated as CASSLAIQETQYF.

V usage is TRBV4-3 and J usage is TRBJ2-5; a weak D match, TRBD1 (6 bases). Germline V gene lookup returns CDR1 LGHNA and CDR2 YSLEER. This CDR3 region has 15 residues. V was pared by 0 bases and J by 5 bases, with 13 bases between. CDR3 in amino acids: CASSQDRGLRETQYF. The DNA for the CDR3 is TGCGCCAGCAGCCAAGATAGGGGGTTACGGGAGACCCAGTACTTC.

The chain couples TRBV18 to TRBJ2-2, with a possible D match to TRBD2 (6 bases). The V gene's germline CDR1 is KGHSH and CDR2 LQKENI. Trimming removed 2 bases from V and 9 bases from J, with 13 bases in between. The CDR3 contains 14 residues. CDR3 DNA sequence: TGTGCCAGCTCACCAGGAGGGAGTAGGCGGGAGCTGTTTTTT. The encoded protein is CASSPGGSRRELFF.

This clone was seen a handful of times. This chain links TRBV18 with TRBJ1-4; 10 positions agree with TRBD1. The V segment lost 2 bases and the J segment 5 bases; nucleotides outside the gene matches: 5. The germline gives CDR1 KGHSH, CDR2 LQKENI. The CDR3 has 16 amino acids. CDR3 in amino acids: CASSPIAGQGNEKLFF. CDR3 bases: TGTGCCAGCTCACCAATTGCGGGACAGGGGAATGAAAAACTGTTTTTT.

This chain joins TRBV6-1 and TRBJ1-2, with 8 bases identical to TRBD1. The junction had 7 bases not matched to a gene; V was cut back by 5 bases and J by 8 bases. Germline CDR1 MNHNS, CDR2 SASEGT. The CDR3 loop spans 13 amino acids. CDR3 bases: TGTGCCAGCAGTTTTACAGGGGGAGGAGGCTACACCTTC. It yields the protein CASSFTGGGGYTF.

This clone was observed a few times. The CDR3 nucleotides read TGTGCCATCAGTGATCTAGCGGGGGGGCGGCAGTTCTTC. It is translated as CAISDLAGGRQFF. J is TRBJ2-1 and V is TRBV10-3; 12 bases match TRBD2. Germline V gene lookup returns CDR1 ENHRY and CDR2 SYGVKD. The CDR3 length is 13 residues. V lost 3 bases, J lost 12 bases, and 3 bases stayed unmatched.

The chain combines TRBV11-1 with TRBJ1-2; D gene ambiguous. Trimming left V 5 bases short and J 4 bases short, with 8 bases between. The CDR3 has 12 residues. In germline, CDR1 is SGHAT, CDR2 FQDESV (reference sequence). The CDR3 protein is CASSLNSYGYTF. The CDR3 nucleotides read TGTGCCAGCAGCCTGAACAGCTATGGCTACACCTTC.

The chain uses TRBV7-6 and TRBJ2-5; D perhaps matches TRBD2 (6 bases). Germline V gives CDR1 SGHVS, CDR2 FNYEAQ. This CDR3 has 14 residues. V was shortened by 4 bases and J by 5 bases, with 14 bases between the two germline ends. The CDR3 bases are TGTGCCAGCAGCTCCTTGGGACTGGGGGAGACCCAGTACTTC. It codes for CASSSLGLGETQYF.